These T cell receptor beta chains were read from a single sample in a study of spatial heterogeneity in lung cancer. MiXCR, applied by TCRdb to the 5' RACE reads, yields one record per CDR3 protein. Among some 87,000 distinct CDR3 sequences listed, 7% to 9% were seen once. This specimen consisted of PBMCs, obtained at surgery. These receptors were taken from a male donor with early-stage non-small cell lung cancer. Both conserved end residues are trimmed from each CDR3. The order of the fields is clone size, J gene, V gene, D gene, CDR3 protein. D genes are given only for firm matches. For some rows the clone size is stated as once, few or many, or as a class when expanded; others skip it.

size: few
J: TRBJ2-7
V: TRBV7-9
D: NA
CDR3: ASSLLTGNEQY

size: NA
J: TRBJ2-7
V: TRBV28
D: NA
CDR3: ASSFSGRGPEQY

size: many
J: TRBJ2-4
V: TRBV19
D: NA
CDR3: ASSIVTVAKNIQY

size: NA
J: TRBJ2-1
V: TRBV24-1
D: NA
CDR3: ATSDASRDINEQF

size: NA
J: TRBJ1-1
V: TRBV5-1
D: TRBD1
CDR3: ASSPRGQGYSEAF

size: few
J: TRBJ2-1
V: TRBV24-1
D: TRBD2
CDR3: ATSGLGLAGGSDEQF

size: NA
J: TRBJ1-2
V: TRBV10-3
D: NA
CDR3: AISPGGDGYT

size: NA
J: TRBJ2-5
V: TRBV5-1
D: NA
CDR3: ASSLAPGLQETQY

size: many
J: TRBJ2-1
V: TRBV7-6
D: NA
CDR3: ASSSLAYMAINEQF

size: many
J: TRBJ2-3
V: TRBV29-1
D: NA
CDR3: SVEAWETPDTQY

size: few
J: TRBJ2-3
V: TRBV23-1
D: NA
CDR3: ASGSTRTDTQY

size: many
J: TRBJ2-3
V: TRBV20-1
D: TRBD2
CDR3: SASRLAGGTDTQY

size: many
J: TRBJ2-7
V: TRBV3-1
D: TRBD2
CDR3: ASSLGTSGTYEQY

size: many
J: TRBJ2-1
V: TRBV29-1
D: NA
CDR3: SAVVLDEQF

size: many
J: TRBJ2-3
V: TRBV19
D: TRBD2
CDR3: ASSIGASGITDTQY

size: many
J: TRBJ2-3
V: TRBV24-1
D: NA
CDR3: ATSDLGGADTQY

size: many
J: TRBJ2-3
V: TRBV7-2
D: TRBD2
CDR3: ASSFLAGARTDTQY

size: many
J: TRBJ2-1
V: TRBV5-1
D: NA
CDR3: ASSLVSASYNEQF

size: few
J: TRBJ1-3
V: TRBV9
D: NA
CDR3: ASSVDGRRGNTIY

size: many
J: TRBJ1-5
V: TRBV10-2
D: TRBD1
CDR3: ASRQGLDQPQH

size: few
J: TRBJ2-3
V: TRBV6-5
D: NA
CDR3: ASSYGPESGTQY

size: NA
J: TRBJ2-1
V: TRBV9
D: NA
CDR3: ASSVGAVSYNEQF

size: few
J: TRBJ2-7
V: TRBV7-9
D: NA
CDR3: ASSLGWDPLGQY

size: once
J: TRBJ2-7
V: TRBV30
D: TRBD2
CDR3: AWSTLRGLAGYEQY

size: NA
J: TRBJ2-2
V: TRBV5-6
D: TRBD1
CDR3: ASSRGQGSDTGELF